A selection of T cell receptor beta chains follows, all from one sample in a study of cytomegalovirus exposure and HLA in healthy donors. The protocol was immunoSEQ multiplex PCR, while the TCRdb copy is restricted to in-frame clones and leaves out a portion. The sample contains under 130,000 clones, around 62% of which appear only once. Sequencing used PBMCs. Receptor source: a man aged 25-45 years in good health and CMV-seropositive. Both conserved end residues are part of each CDR3. D genes are given only for firm matches. The listing skips clone size in some rows; elsewhere it reads once, few, many or a size class.

cdr3_nt | cdr3_aa | clone_size | j_call | v_call | d_call
TGCGCCAGCAGCACACAAGCGGGCGGGGAGACCCAGTACTTC | CASSTQAGGETQYF | NA | TRBJ2-5 | TRBV5-1 | NA
TGTGCCAGCAGTGATCCAGGGGGCTCGACCGGGGAGCTGTTTTTT | CASSDPGGSTGELFF | NA | TRBJ2-2 | TRBV25-1 | TRBD1
TGTGCCAGCAGCTTAGGACTGCCCCTCTCTGGGGCCAACGTCCTGACTTTC | CASSLGLPLSGANVLTF | few | TRBJ2-6 | TRBV5-4 | NA
TGTGCCAGCAGTACAGTCTGGGGCGCAGTGCAGCATTTT | CASSTVWGAVQHF | NA | TRBJ1-5 | TRBV27 | NA
TGCGCCAGCAGCATAACAGGGCATCGGGCCTACGAGCAGTACTTC | CASSITGHRAYEQYF | NA | TRBJ2-7 | TRBV5-1 | NA
TGTGCCAGCAGCGTACGACGGGAGAACACCGGGGAGCTGTTTTTT | CASSVRRENTGELFF | once | TRBJ2-2 | TRBV9 | NA
TGCGCCAGCAGCACACTAGCGAGGGGTAAATGCAATGAGCAGTTCTTC | CASSTLARGKCNEQFF | NA | TRBJ2-1 | TRBV5-1 | TRBD2
TGTGCCAGCAGCGTAGGCCGGGAAGCTCACACTGAAGCTTTCTTT | CASSVGREAHTEAFF | NA | TRBJ1-1 | TRBV9 | NA
TGTGCCAGCAGTACAGGGGCGGAGACCCAGTACTTC | CASSTGAETQYF | once | TRBJ2-5 | TRBV2 | TRBD1
TGTGCCTGTGCAGGGGAGATAAAGAAACTGTTTTTT | CACAGEIKKLFF | NA | TRBJ1-4 | TRBV30 | NA
TGTGCCAGCAGTCCCGGAGGGTCATACACCTTC | CASSPGGSYTF | NA | TRBJ1-2 | TRBV5-4 | NA
TGTGCCAGCAGTCGTGGGGGCAGGGGGAATGATGGCTACACCTTC | CASSRGGRGNDGYTF | NA | TRBJ1-2 | TRBV25-1 | TRBD1
TGCGCCAGCAGCCTAGGGGCATCTCAAGAGACCCAGTACTTC | CASSLGASQETQYF | NA | TRBJ2-5 | TRBV4-1 | NA
TGTGCCAGCAGCCATAAAGAGGGAGGTGAGCAGTTCTTC | CASSHKEGGEQFF | few | TRBJ2-1 | TRBV4-2 | NA
TGTGCCAGCAGTAGACTAGTGGTCGGTTCCGAGCAGTACTTC | CASSRLVVGSEQYF | few | TRBJ2-7 | TRBV6-5 | NA
TGTGCCAGCAGTTACTCTTGGGCTGGGCAGCCCCAGCATTTT | CASSYSWAGQPQHF | few | TRBJ1-5 | TRBV6-5 | NA
TGTGCCAGCAGTTACAATCATAACTATGGCTACACCTTC | CASSYNHNYGYTF | few | TRBJ1-2 | TRBV6-5 | NA
TGCGCCAGCAGCCTAAGCGCGCAGGGGGCCTACGAGCAGTACTTC | CASSLSAQGAYEQYF | NA | TRBJ2-7 | TRBV4-1 | TRBD1
TGCGCCAGCAGCCAAGAAACTCGATATGGCTACACCTTC | CASSQETRYGYTF | NA | TRBJ1-2 | TRBV4-1 | NA
TGTGCCAGCAGTCCGGGGGACAGCGCCTACGAGCAGTACTTC | CASSPGDSAYEQYF | few | TRBJ2-7 | TRBV27 | NA
TGTGCCAGCAGTGTTGACAGTTCCTACAATGAGCAGTTCTTC | CASSVDSSYNEQFF | few | TRBJ2-1 | TRBV2 | NA
TGTGCCAGCAGCTTACAGGGTGGGAACACTGAAGCTTTCTTT | CASSLQGGNTEAFF | NA | TRBJ1-1 | TRBV11-2 | NA
TGTGCCAGCTCACCAGACGGGAGGGAGCCCCAGCATTTT | CASSPDGREPQHF | NA | TRBJ1-5 | TRBV18 | NA
TGTGCCATCAGTGGGGGACAGGGGGCTATGAACACTGAAGCTTTCTTT | CAISGGQGAMNTEAFF | few | TRBJ1-1 | TRBV10-3 | TRBD1
TGTGCCAGTAGTATAGCCAGGGGGCACTGGAATGAGCAGTTCTTC | CASSIARGHWNEQFF | NA | TRBJ2-1 | TRBV19 | TRBD1
TGTGCCAGCAGCTTGGAACTAACTAACACCGGGGAGCTGTTTTTT | CASSLELTNTGELFF | NA | TRBJ2-2 | TRBV5-4 | NA
TGTGCCTGGAGTGTCATAGCGGGGGGATTCACCACAGATACGCAGTATTTT | CAWSVIAGGFTTDTQYF | NA | TRBJ2-3 | TRBV30 | TRBD2
TGTGCCAGCAGTGAAGGACTAGCGGGGGCCTTGAACACCGGGGAGCTGTTTTTT | CASSEGLAGALNTGELFF | NA | TRBJ2-2 | TRBV6-1 | TRBD2
TGCGCCAGCAGCCTCACTCCAGGGGTACAGCCCCAGCATTTT | CASSLTPGVQPQHF | NA | TRBJ1-5 | TRBV4-1 | NA
TGTGCCATCAGTGAGACCATAGACTCTGAGCAGTTCTTC | CAISETIDSEQFF | NA | TRBJ2-1 | TRBV10-3 | NA
TGTGCCAGTAGTATAGCCGGCCAGGGCGGTGAAAAACTGTTTTTT | CASSIAGQGGEKLFF | NA | TRBJ1-4 | TRBV19 | NA
TGTGCCAGCAGCGGAATAGCGGGGGGGCCTCCCGGCACAGATACGCAGTATTTT | CASSGIAGGPPGTDTQYF | few | TRBJ2-3 | TRBV9 | TRBD2
TGCGCCGCAGGGGTAGGGGGAAGTGGCACTGAAGCTTTCTTT | CAAGVGGSGTEAFF | few | TRBJ1-1 | TRBV23-1 | NA